This T cell receptor (beta chain) is drawn from a study of shared clonotypes between healthy human individuals. Study context: Per donor, three plates held CD4 naive cells, three held CD4 memory, two held CD8 naive and one held CD8 memory. Study findings and constraints: Shared clonotypes across all four donors exceeded non-shared ones in generation probability. A small donor pool kept down the genetic and exposure-history diversity that was represented.

Remarks on this clone: The antigen is not known.

Per the study methods: ImmunoSEQ junction-only sequences lacked quality scores, so their filtering differed. Produced via immunoSEQ multiplex PCR; TCRdb's table is partial and in-frame only. Clone size and V and J calls were adopted from that table, with D and trimming inferred from the DNA. This table has some 630,000 clones, about two thirds appearing once. Trimming removed 5 bases from V and 3 bases from J; junction bases left unmatched: 12. Germline assignment: CDR1 SEHNR and CDR2 FQNEAQ (reference sequence). The CDR3 is 16 amino acids. The clonotype comes from a woman in her 30s in good health. Sequencing used memory CD4+ T cells sorted from blood. Subset defined: CD45RA-negative fraction. The gene calls are TRBV7-9 and TRBJ2-7; 8 positions agree with TRBD2. The CDR3 DNA is TGTGCCAGCAGCCCTCGGGGTAGCGGGGAATTCTACGAGCAGTACTTC. It is translated as CASSPRGSGEFYEQYF.